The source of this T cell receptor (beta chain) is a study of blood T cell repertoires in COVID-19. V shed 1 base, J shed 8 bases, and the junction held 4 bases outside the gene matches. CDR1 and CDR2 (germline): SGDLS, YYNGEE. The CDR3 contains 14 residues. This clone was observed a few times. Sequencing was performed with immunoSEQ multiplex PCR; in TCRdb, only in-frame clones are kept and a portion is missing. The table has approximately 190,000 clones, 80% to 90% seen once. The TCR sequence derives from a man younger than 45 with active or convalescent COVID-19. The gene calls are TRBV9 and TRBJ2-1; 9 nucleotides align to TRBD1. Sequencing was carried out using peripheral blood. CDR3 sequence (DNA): TGTGCCAGCAGCGTATGGACAGGGGTCGATGAGCAGTTCTTC. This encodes CASSVWTGVDEQFF.